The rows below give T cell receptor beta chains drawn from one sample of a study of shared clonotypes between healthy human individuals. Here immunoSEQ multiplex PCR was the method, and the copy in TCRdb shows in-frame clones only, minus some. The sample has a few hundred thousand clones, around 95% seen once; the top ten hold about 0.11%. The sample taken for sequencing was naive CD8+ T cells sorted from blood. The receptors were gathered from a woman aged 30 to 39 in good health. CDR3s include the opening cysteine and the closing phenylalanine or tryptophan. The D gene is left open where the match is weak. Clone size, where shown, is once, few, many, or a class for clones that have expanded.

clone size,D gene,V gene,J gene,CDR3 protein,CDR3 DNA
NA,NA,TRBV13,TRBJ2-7,CASSPSSYEQYF,TGTGCCAGCAGCCCCTCTTCCTACGAGCAGTACTTC
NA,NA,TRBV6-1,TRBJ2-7,CASSFLNSPSYEQYF,TGTGCCAGCAGCTTCCTAAACTCCCCATCCTACGAGCAGTACTTC
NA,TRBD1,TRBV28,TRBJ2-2,CASGLTGAGELFF,TGTGCCAGCGGGCTGACAGGGGCCGGGGAGCTGTTTTTT
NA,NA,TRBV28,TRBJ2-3,CASSTYWLTSTDTQYF,TGTGCCAGCAGTACCTACTGGCTAACTAGCACAGATACGCAGTATTTT
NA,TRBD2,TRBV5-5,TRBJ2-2,CASSETPDGRTHTGELFF,TGTGCCAGCAGCGAAACGCCCGACGGGAGGACGCACACCGGGGAGCTGTTTTTT
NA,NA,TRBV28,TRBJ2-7,CASRYGLGIGYEQYF,TGTGCCAGCAGATATGGGCTGGGGATAGGCTACGAGCAGTACTTC
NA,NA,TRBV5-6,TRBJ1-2,CASSEGSGSGYTF,TGTGCCAGCAGCGAAGGTTCGGGAAGTGGCTACACCTTC
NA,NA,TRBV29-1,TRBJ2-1,CSVGAQEQFF,TGCAGCGTTGGGGCCCAAGAGCAGTTCTTC
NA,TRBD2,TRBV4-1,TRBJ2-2,CASSPGLANTGELFF,TGCGCCAGCAGCCCCGGACTAGCCAACACCGGGGAGCTGTTTTTT
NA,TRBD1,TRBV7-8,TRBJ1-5,CASSHRALDRGQPQHF,TGTGCCAGCAGCCACCGCGCCCTCGACAGGGGCCAGCCCCAGCATTTT
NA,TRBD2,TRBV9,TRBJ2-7,CASSAGPLAGAYEQYF,TGTGCCAGCAGCGCCGGACCCCTAGCGGGAGCCTACGAGCAGTACTTC
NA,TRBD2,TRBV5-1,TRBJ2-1,CASSSSGRALDEQFF,TGCGCCAGCAGTTCTAGCGGGAGGGCATTGGATGAGCAGTTCTTC
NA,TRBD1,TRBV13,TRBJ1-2,CASSSTRDSSYGYTF,TGTGCCAGCAGCTCCACTCGGGACAGCAGCTATGGCTACACCTTC
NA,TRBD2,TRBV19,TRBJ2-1,CASSWTSGYLNEQFF,TGTGCCAGTAGTTGGACTAGCGGGTACCTCAATGAGCAGTTCTTC
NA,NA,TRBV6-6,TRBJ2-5,CASSLTGSQETQYF,TGTGCCAGCAGCCTGACGGGGAGCCAAGAGACCCAGTACTTC
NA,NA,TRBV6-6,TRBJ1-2,CASSYPREEGNGYTF,TGTGCCAGCAGTTACCCGAGGGAAGAGGGGAATGGCTACACCTTC
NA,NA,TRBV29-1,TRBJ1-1,CSVADYNTEAFF,TGCAGCGTTGCGGACTACAACACTGAAGCTTTCTTT
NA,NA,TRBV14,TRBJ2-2,CASSLSVSGHGELFF,TGTGCCAGCAGTCTCAGTGTCTCCGGGCACGGGGAGCTGTTTTTT
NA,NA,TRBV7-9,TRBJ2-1,CASSFTSDEQFF,TGTGCCAGCAGCTTCACTAGTGATGAGCAGTTCTTC
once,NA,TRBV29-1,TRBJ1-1,CSVLGGSRLPNTEAFF,TGCAGCGTCCTAGGTGGGAGCAGGCTACCGAACACTGAAGCTTTCTTT
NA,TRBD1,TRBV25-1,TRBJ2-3,CATQGETTDTQYF,TGTGCCACCCAGGGGGAGACCACAGATACGCAGTATTTT
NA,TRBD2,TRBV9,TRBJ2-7,CASGPSGRTYEQYF,TGTGCCAGCGGGCCTAGCGGGAGGACCTACGAGCAGTACTTC
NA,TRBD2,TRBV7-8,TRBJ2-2,CASSPREGRVTGELFF,TGTGCCAGCAGCCCCCGGGAGGGGAGGGTCACCGGGGAGCTGTTTTTT
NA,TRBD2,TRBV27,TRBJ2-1,CAGSPGTSGRNEQFF,TGTGCCGGCAGTCCCGGGACTAGCGGGAGGAATGAGCAGTTCTTC
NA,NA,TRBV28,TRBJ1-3,CASSLVLGTGNTIYF,TGTGCCAGCAGTTTAGTTTTGGGAACTGGAAACACCATATATTTT
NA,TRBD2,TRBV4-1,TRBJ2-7,CASSPGTTSSYEQYF,TGCGCCAGCAGCCCCGGGACTACTAGCTCCTACGAGCAGTACTTC
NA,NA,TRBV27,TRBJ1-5,CASSFRNSNQPQHF,TGTGCCAGCAGTTTCAGGAATAGCAATCAGCCCCAGCATTTT
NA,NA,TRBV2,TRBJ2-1,CASSLGLSHNEQFF,TGTGCCAGCAGCTTAGGACTAAGCCACAATGAGCAGTTCTTC
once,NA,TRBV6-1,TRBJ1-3,CASSEDSGNTIYF,TGTGCCAGCAGTGAAGACTCTGGAAACACCATATATTTT
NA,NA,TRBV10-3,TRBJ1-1,CAISPSQTVEAFF,TGTGCCATCAGTCCCTCCCAGACAGTAGAAGCTTTCTTT
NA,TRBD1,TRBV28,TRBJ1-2,CASSDPGQGYGYTF,TGTGCCAGCTCGGACCCGGGACAGGGGTATGGCTACACCTTC
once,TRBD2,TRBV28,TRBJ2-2,CASSPRLAGGRTGELFF,TGTGCCAGCAGTCCACGACTAGCGGGAGGGCGCACCGGGGAGCTGTTTTTT